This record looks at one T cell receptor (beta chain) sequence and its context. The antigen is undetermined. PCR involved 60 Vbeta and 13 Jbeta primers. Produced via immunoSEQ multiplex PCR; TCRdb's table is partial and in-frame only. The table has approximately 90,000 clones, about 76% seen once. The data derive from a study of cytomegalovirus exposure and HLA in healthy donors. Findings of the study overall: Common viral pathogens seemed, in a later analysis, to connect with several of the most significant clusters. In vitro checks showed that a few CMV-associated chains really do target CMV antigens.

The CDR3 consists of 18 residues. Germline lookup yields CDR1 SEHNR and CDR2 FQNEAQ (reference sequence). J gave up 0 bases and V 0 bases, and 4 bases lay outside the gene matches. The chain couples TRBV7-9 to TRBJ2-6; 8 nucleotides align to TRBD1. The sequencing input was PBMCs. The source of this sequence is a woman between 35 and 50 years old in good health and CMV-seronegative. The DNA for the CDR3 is TGTGCCAGCAGCTTAGCACAGGGGGTAATCTCTGGGGCCAACGTCCTGACTTTC. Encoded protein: CASSLAQGVISGANVLTF. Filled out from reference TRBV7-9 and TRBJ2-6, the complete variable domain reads DTGVSQNPRHKITKRGQNVTFRCDPISEHNRLYWYRQTLGQGPEFLTYFQNEAQLEKSRLLSDRFSAERPKGSFSTLEIQRTEQGDSAMYLCASSLAQGVISGANVLTFGAGSRLTVL.